The 22 T cell receptor beta chains presented below share a single source sample, sequenced in a study of T cell changes during pregnancy in multiple sclerosis. Clones were read by immunoSEQ multiplex PCR, and TCRdb kept only the in-frame ones, dropping some. In the table there are about 60,000 clones, approximately 92% of which are singletons. Sequenced here: peripheral blood, sampled in the first trimester of pregnancy. These TCRs come from a female donor with multiple sclerosis, enrolled in a pregnancy study.

V usage is TRBV6-1 and J usage is TRBJ2-5, with TRBD2 identical over 7 bases. The CDR3 covers 15 residues. With V trimmed by 7 bases and J by 5 bases, 13 bases remained unmatched. The germline CDR1 and CDR2 sequences are MNHNS and SASEGT. The CDR3 reads CASTYGRTSGETQYF. DNA of the CDR3: TGTGCCAGCACCTACGGGAGGACCTCGGGGGAGACCCAGTACTTC.

CDR3 bases: TGCGCCAGCAGTCCTTTCGGGACTAGCGGGGGCCGCAATGAGCAGTTCTTC. Its protein is CASSPFGTSGGRNEQFF. V gene TRBV5-1 combines with J gene TRBJ2-1; 14 bases align to TRBD2. The junction had 10 bases not matched to a gene; V was cut back by 5 bases and J by 6 bases. The CDR3 contains 17 residues. Germline values: CDR1 SGHRS, CDR2 YFSETQ.

V gene TRBV6-5 combines with J gene TRBJ2-2, with D perhaps matching TRBD2 (6 bases). The germline CDR1 and CDR2 sequences are MNHEY and SVGAGI. This CDR3 spans 12 amino acids. The germline V and J ends were trimmed by 5 bases and 6 bases, with 7 bases remaining between them. The DNA for the CDR3 is TGTGCCAGCAGTCGACTAGCCGGGGAGCTGTTTTTT. Amino acids: CASSRLAGELFF.

The chain links TRBV6-5 to TRBJ1-6, with 9 positions matching TRBD1. The CDR3 has 15 residues. The germline V gene has CDR1 MNHEY and CDR2 SVGAGI. V was clipped by 1 base and J by 7 bases; unmatched bases: 2. CDR3 coding DNA: TGTGCCAGCAGTTACTATGGGACAGGGAATTCACCCCTCCACTTT. Amino acid sequence: CASSYYGTGNSPLHF.

The J gene is TRBJ2-5, the V gene TRBV5-5, with D possibly TRBD1 on 6 matching bases. CDR3 length equals 12 residues. The V end was cut by 5 bases, the J end by 5 bases, with 10 bases between. Germline V CDR1 and CDR2: SGHKS, YYEKEE (reference sequence). The CDR3 is CASSRQGETQYF. DNA for the CDR3: TGTGCCAGCAGTCGCCAGGGGGAGACCCAGTACTTC. The variable domain in full, with the rest retrieved from reference TRBV5-5 and TRBJ2-5, is DAGVTQSPTHLIKTRGQQVTLRCSPISGHKSVSWYQQVLGQGPQFIFQYYEKEERGRGNFPDRFSARQFPNYSSELNVNALLLGDSALYLCASSRQGETQYFGPGTRLLVL.

The chain couples TRBV4-3 to TRBJ2-5; TRBD2 agrees at 11 bases. With V trimmed by 3 bases and J by 6 bases, 9 bases remained unmatched. CDR1 and CDR2 (germline): LGHNA, YSLEER. CDR3 length equals 16 residues. In DNA form, the CDR3 reads TGCGCCAGCAGCCATTATAGCGGGGGGGCCGAAAAGACCCAGTACTTC. Translating it yields CASSHYSGGAEKTQYF.

This chain joins TRBV5-6 and TRBJ1-1; D unclear. The germline CDR1 and CDR2 sequences are SGHDT and YYEEEE. Deletions cut 0 bases from V and 1 base from J, with 4 bases between. CDR3 size: 13 residues. CDR3: CASSLGANTEAFF. CDR3 coding DNA: TGTGCCAGCAGCTTGGGGGCGAACACTGAAGCTTTCTTT.

The gene calls are TRBV29-1 and TRBJ1-3, with D unresolved. Trimming stripped 3 bases from V and 4 bases from J, with 13 bases between. Germline-derived CDR1 and CDR2 are SQVTM and ANQGSEA. There are 14 residues in the CDR3. CDR3: CSVDVTGLGNTIYF. The DNA for the CDR3 is TGCAGCGTTGATGTTACCGGGTTAGGAAACACCATATATTTT.

This clone was detected a few times. The chain combines TRBV4-1 with TRBJ1-5; 10 bases match TRBD1. The germline V gene encodes CDR1 MGHRA and CDR2 YSYEKL. The CDR3 spans 17 residues. V shed 2 bases, J shed 4 bases, and the junction held 8 bases outside the gene matches. This CDR3 reads CASSQTGQGDWNQPQHF. The CDR3 DNA sequence: TGCGCCAGCAGCCAAACTGGACAGGGGGATTGGAATCAGCCCCAGCATTTT.

CDR3 sequence reads: CASSRATPYGYTF. In DNA, the CDR3 is TGTGCCAGTAGTAGAGCAACCCCCTATGGCTACACCTTC. The V call is TRBV19, the J call TRBJ1-2; D not resolved. Germline V gene data show CDR1 as LNHDA and CDR2 as SQIVND (reference sequence). Trimming removed 4 bases at V and 4 bases at J, with 10 bases between. This CDR3 comprises 13 residues.

This chain links TRBV19 with TRBJ2-1, with TRBD2 matching 8 bases. Germline assignment: CDR1 LNHDA and CDR2 SQIVND (reference sequence). The CDR3 covers 15 residues. Trimming at V came to 5 bases and at J to 3 bases, leaving 6 bases not matched to a gene. For the CDR3, the DNA is TGTGCCAGTAGTCCCAGCGGGGGTCGCTACAATGAGCAGTTCTTC. This encodes CASSPSGGRYNEQFF.

V gene TRBV12-5 combines with J gene TRBJ2-2; 7 nucleotides match TRBD2. V dropped 6 bases and J dropped 1; count of bases not matched to a gene: 8. Germline V gene lookup returns CDR1 LGHNT and CDR2 FRNRAP. The CDR3 has 16 residues. The CDR3 bases are TGTGCTAGTGGATTACTTAGCGGGCAGAACACCGGGGAGCTGTTTTTT. Its protein is CASGLLSGQNTGELFF.

This clone was observed a single time. The V and J genes are TRBV5-8 and TRBJ2-3, with 7 bases fitting TRBD1. V lost 6 bases to trimming and J lost 5 bases; unmatched junction nucleotides: 9. Per the germline V gene, CDR1 is SGHTS and CDR2 is YDEGEE. This CDR3 region has 14 residues. The CDR3 spells CASNKDRVLDTQYF. In DNA form, the CDR3 reads TGTGCCAGCAACAAAGACAGGGTCCTAGATACGCAGTATTTT.

The V call is TRBV5-4, the J call TRBJ1-2, with 10 bases that match TRBD1. This CDR3 spans 15 amino acids. J gave up 7 bases and V 4 bases, and 10 bases lay outside the gene matches. Germline V gives CDR1 SGHNT, CDR2 YYREEE (reference sequence). The CDR3 region is CASSPALRQGAGYTF. The CDR3 DNA follows: TGTGCCAGCAGCCCTGCTTTACGACAGGGGGCTGGCTACACCTTC.

The rearrangement uses TRBV15 and TRBJ1-6; the D gene is possibly TRBD1 (5 bases). From germline, CDR1 is LNHNV and CDR2 YYDKDF (reference sequence). The CDR3 sequence is 14 residues long. V was clipped by 1 base and J by 12 bases, with 13 bases between them. The CDR3 loop reads CATSRGPPREPLHF. The CDR3 nucleotides are TGTGCCACCAGCAGAGGCCCCCCCAGGGAACCCCTCCACTTT.

CDR3 in DNA: TGTGCCAGCTGGGACAGGGCCCAAACCGGGGAGCTGTTTTTT. Amino acid sequence: CASWDRAQTGELFF. The V gene is TRBV5-4, the J gene TRBJ2-2; 9 bases align to TRBD1. This CDR3 is 14 amino acids long. From germline, CDR1 is SGHNT and CDR2 YYREEE (reference sequence). The J segment lost 5 bases and the V segment lost 7 bases, leaving 6 bases of the junction unmatched. Supplemented by reference TRBV5-4 and TRBJ2-2, the full variable domain reads ETGVTQSPTHLIKTRGQQVTLRCSSQSGHNTVSWYQQALGQGPQFIFQYYREEENGRGNFPPRFSGLQFPNYSSELNVNALELDDSALYLCASWDRAQTGELFFGEGSRLTVL.

The chain has TRBV10-3 and TRBJ2-2, with 9 positions matching TRBD2. This CDR3 is 14 amino acids long. Germline trimming cut 10 bases from V and 3 bases from J; bases unmatched to any gene: 6. Germline V lookup: CDR1 ENHRY, CDR2 SYGVKD. CDR3 amino acids: CATTGGGDTGELFF. The CDR3 DNA reads TGTGCCACAACTGGCGGGGGGGACACCGGGGAGCTGTTTTTT.

This chain uses TRBV2 with TRBJ2-5; D possibly corresponds to TRBD1 (6 bases). The CDR3 consists of 13 residues. Germline V gene sequence: CDR1 SNHLY, CDR2 FYNNEI. The ends were cut back, 7 bases at V and 3 bases at J, with 12 bases in the middle. CDR3 nucleotide sequence: TGTGCCAGCAATAGGGGGAGAAAAGAGACCCAGTACTTC. This gives the protein CASNRGRKETQYF. Full variable domain (remainder filled in from reference TRBV2 and TRBJ2-5): EPEVTQTPSHQVTQMGQEVILRCVPISNHLYFYWYRQILGQKVEFLVSFYNNEISEKSEIFDDQFSVERPDGSNFTLKIRSTKLEDSAMYFCASNRGRKETQYFGPGTRLLVL.

The chain joins TRBV5-1 to TRBJ2-2; 10 bases line up with TRBD2. The CDR3 covers 18 residues. Germline CDR1 reads SGHRS; CDR2 reads YFSETQ. The V and J ends lost 3 bases and 3 bases, in that order; junction bases with no gene match: 11. The CDR3 nucleotides read TGCGCCAGCAGCTCAAACCAACTAGCGGGGTTCCACACCGGGGAGCTGTTTTTT. Amino acid sequence: CASSSNQLAGFHTGELFF.

The V and J genes are TRBV5-4 and TRBJ2-7; D is uncertain. Germline V gene sequence: CDR1 SGHNT, CDR2 YYREEE (reference sequence). Trimming took off 0 bases at V and 8 bases at J, with 6 bases between the two ends. The CDR3 runs to 11 residues. CDR3 loop: CASSLGQKQYF. CDR3 nucleotides: TGTGCCAGCAGCTTGGGCCAGAAGCAGTACTTC. Combining the CDR3 with reference TRBV5-4 and TRBJ2-7 gives the whole variable domain ETGVTQSPTHLIKTRGQQVTLRCSSQSGHNTVSWYQQALGQGPQFIFQYYREEENGRGNFPPRFSGLQFPNYSSELNVNALELDDSALYLCASSLGQKQYFGPGTRLTVT.

This chain connects TRBV4-2 to TRBJ2-3; possibly TRBD1 for D (6 bases). This CDR3 spans 13 amino acids. Germline V gives CDR1 LGHNA, CDR2 YNFKEQ. V was trimmed by 3 bases and J by 4 bases, leaving 8 bases between them. The chain's CDR3 is CASSQGAADTQYF. The CDR3 DNA reads TGTGCCAGCAGCCAGGGGGCGGCAGATACGCAGTATTTT.

This rearrangement joins TRBV7-2 to TRBJ2-7; D is unresolved. Germline-derived CDR1 and CDR2 are SGHTA and FQGNSA. The CDR3 spans 13 residues. Trimming stripped 3 bases from V and 1 base from J, with 7 bases between. The CDR3 is CASSFGRSYEQYF. As DNA, the CDR3 is TGTGCCAGCAGCTTCGGCAGGTCCTACGAGCAGTACTTC.